These T cell receptor beta chains were read from a single sample in a study of Ad26.COV2.S vaccination and SARS-CoV-2 variants. Only in-frame clones appear in the TCRdb table, and some are missing; sequencing was by immunoSEQ multiplex PCR. The data hold hundreds of thousands of clones, with over 75% observed a single time. The sample here was peripheral blood, taken in a trial of Ad26.COV2.S vaccine versus placebo. The receptors were gathered from a person aged 18-60 years who received the Ad26.COV2.S COVID-19 vaccine or a placebo. Both conserved end residues are part of each CDR3. D genes are given only for firm matches. Some rows have no size entry. The others give once, few or many, or a class for an expanded clone.

len: 17
d_gene: TRBD1
v_gene: TRBV11-2
abundance: .
j_gene: TRBJ2-7
CDR3aa: CASSPTPSGQVSYEQYF
CDR3nt: TGTGCCAGCAGCCCTACCCCCTCTGGACAGGTCTCCTACGAGCAGTACTTC

len: 13
d_gene: .
v_gene: TRBV5-1
abundance: once
j_gene: TRBJ2-5
CDR3aa: CASSLYTRETQYF
CDR3nt: TGCGCCAGCAGCTTGTACACTCGAGAGACCCAGTACTTC

len: 17
d_gene: .
v_gene: TRBV6-2/TRBV6-3
abundance: .
j_gene: TRBJ1-4
CDR3aa: CASSLVVAPGANEKLFF
CDR3nt: TGTGCCAGCAGTCTTGTCGTCGCGCCGGGGGCTAATGAAAAACTGTTTTTT

len: 14
d_gene: TRBD1
v_gene: TRBV10-3
abundance: .
j_gene: TRBJ1-2
CDR3aa: CAIRQTGSDYGYTF
CDR3nt: TGTGCCATCAGACAGACAGGGTCGGACTATGGCTACACCTTC

len: 13
d_gene: .
v_gene: TRBV29-1
abundance: .
j_gene: TRBJ1-1
CDR3aa: CSACSLLNTEAFF
CDR3nt: TGCAGCGCCTGCAGCCTCCTAAACACTGAAGCTTTCTTT

len: 12
d_gene: .
v_gene: TRBV12-3/TRBV12-4
abundance: .
j_gene: TRBJ2-1
CDR3aa: CASSSTGSGQFF
CDR3nt: TGTGCCAGCAGCTCAACAGGGTCGGGTCAGTTCTTC

len: 16
d_gene: .
v_gene: TRBV28
abundance: .
j_gene: TRBJ2-3
CDR3aa: CASSPFLSLPTDTQYF
CDR3nt: TGTGCCAGCAGCCCCTTTCTTAGTCTCCCCACAGATACGCAGTATTTT

len: 11
d_gene: .
v_gene: TRBV12-3/TRBV12-4
abundance: .
j_gene: TRBJ2-5
CDR3aa: CASSSRKTQYF
CDR3nt: TGTGCCAGCAGTTCGAGAAAGACCCAGTACTTC

len: 16
d_gene: .
v_gene: TRBV4-3
abundance: .
j_gene: TRBJ1-3
CDR3aa: CASSLLPGGQGNTIYF
CDR3nt: TGCGCCAGCAGCCTACTGCCTGGGGGGCAGGGAAACACCATATATTTT

len: 17
d_gene: TRBD2
v_gene: TRBV14
abundance: .
j_gene: TRBJ2-2
CDR3aa: CASSQDGASGITGELFF
CDR3nt: TGTGCCAGCAGCCAAGATGGGGCTAGCGGGATCACCGGGGAGCTGTTTTTT

len: 16
d_gene: .
v_gene: TRBV27
abundance: .
j_gene: TRBJ2-1
CDR3aa: CALTLGRTFSYNEQFF
CDR3nt: TGTGCCCTAACTCTTGGGAGAACATTCTCCTACAATGAGCAGTTCTTC

len: 16
d_gene: TRBD1
v_gene: TRBV6-5
abundance: .
j_gene: TRBJ1-3
CDR3aa: CASSYGQGSSGNTIYF
CDR3nt: TGTGCCAGCAGTTACGGACAGGGAAGCTCTGGAAACACCATATATTTT

len: 13
d_gene: TRBD1
v_gene: TRBV12-3/TRBV12-4
abundance: .
j_gene: TRBJ2-5
CDR3aa: CASSSQGVETQYF
CDR3nt: TGTGCCAGCAGTTCACAGGGGGTCGAGACCCAGTACTTC

len: 15
d_gene: .
v_gene: TRBV27
abundance: .
j_gene: TRBJ2-2
CDR3aa: CASSFAVRIPGELFF
CDR3nt: TGTGCCAGCAGTTTTGCAGTTAGGATCCCCGGGGAGCTGTTTTTT

len: 18
d_gene: TRBD1
v_gene: TRBV7-9
abundance: .
j_gene: TRBJ1-2
CDR3aa: CASSLVLERLQGSDGYTF
CDR3nt: TGTGCCAGCAGCTTAGTTCTTGAGAGACTACAGGGGTCGGATGGCTACACCTTC

len: 12
d_gene: .
v_gene: TRBV30
abundance: .
j_gene: TRBJ1-1
CDR3aa: CAWTPGNTEAFF
CDR3nt: TGTGCCTGGACCCCGGGGAACACTGAAGCTTTCTTT

len: 13
d_gene: .
v_gene: TRBV6-5
abundance: .
j_gene: TRBJ1-4
CDR3aa: CASSRTRGEKLFF
CDR3nt: TGTGCCAGCAGCCGGACTAGGGGTGAAAAACTGTTTTTT

len: 18
d_gene: TRBD1
v_gene: TRBV27
abundance: .
j_gene: TRBJ2-7
CDR3aa: CASSLRGTGTVLYYEQYF
CDR3nt: TGTGCCAGCAGTTTAAGGGGGACGGGGACAGTCCTGTATTACGAGCAGTACTTC

len: 17
d_gene: .
v_gene: TRBV28
abundance: .
j_gene: TRBJ1-5
CDR3aa: CASSFGAAGIGNQPQHF
CDR3nt: TGTGCCAGCAGTTTTGGGGCGGCGGGGATCGGCAATCAGCCCCAGCATTTT

len: 14
d_gene: TRBD1
v_gene: TRBV25-1
abundance: .
j_gene: TRBJ1-1
CDR3aa: CASISDRGNTEAFF
CDR3nt: TGTGCCAGCATCAGCGACAGGGGTAACACTGAAGCTTTCTTT

len: 13
d_gene: .
v_gene: TRBV6-5
abundance: .
j_gene: TRBJ1-1
CDR3aa: CASGRLTNTEAFF
CDR3nt: TGTGCCAGCGGGAGGTTGACGAACACTGAAGCTTTCTTT

len: 15
d_gene: .
v_gene: TRBV15
abundance: .
j_gene: TRBJ1-2
CDR3aa: CATSRDSWENYGYTF
CDR3nt: TGTGCCACCAGCAGAGATTCTTGGGAGAACTATGGCTACACCTTC

len: 15
d_gene: .
v_gene: TRBV18
abundance: .
j_gene: TRBJ2-4
CDR3aa: CASSNIQGGKNIQYF
CDR3nt: TGTGCCAGCTCAAACATACAGGGAGGCAAAAACATTCAGTACTTC

len: 16
d_gene: TRBD2
v_gene: TRBV9
abundance: .
j_gene: TRBJ2-1
CDR3aa: CASSPRGGDHYNEQFF
CDR3nt: TGTGCCAGCAGCCCCCGCGGGGGGGACCACTACAATGAGCAGTTCTTC

len: 13
d_gene: .
v_gene: TRBV9
abundance: .
j_gene: TRBJ2-7
CDR3aa: CASGPQGSYEQYF
CDR3nt: TGTGCCAGCGGGCCTCAGGGGAGCTACGAGCAGTACTTC

len: 13
d_gene: TRBD1
v_gene: TRBV6-5
abundance: .
j_gene: TRBJ2-7
CDR3aa: CASRGQGAGRGYF
CDR3nt: TGTGCCAGCAGGGGACAGGGGGCTGGGAGAGGCTACTTC

len: 16
d_gene: .
v_gene: TRBV11-2
abundance: .
j_gene: TRBJ2-2
CDR3aa: CASSFNRVRDTGELFF
CDR3nt: TGTGCCAGCAGCTTTAATCGAGTTCGGGACACCGGGGAGCTGTTTTTT

len: 13
d_gene: .
v_gene: TRBV5-1
abundance: .
j_gene: TRBJ2-5
CDR3aa: CASSLDTGETQYF
CDR3nt: TGCGCCAGCAGCTTGGATACCGGAGAGACCCAGTACTTC

len: 15
d_gene: .
v_gene: TRBV3-1/TRBV3-2
abundance: few
j_gene: TRBJ1-5
CDR3aa: CASSQVAGAGQPQHF
CDR3nt: TGTGCCAGCAGCCAAGTGGCAGGGGCTGGGCAGCCCCAGCATTTT

len: 14
d_gene: .
v_gene: TRBV6-1
abundance: .
j_gene: TRBJ2-7
CDR3aa: CASSFPERGDTRYF
CDR3nt: TGTGCCAGCAGTTTCCCGGAGAGGGGGGATACTCGGTACTTC

len: 12
d_gene: TRBD2
v_gene: TRBV2
abundance: .
j_gene: TRBJ2-7
CDR3aa: CASRLAAYEQYF
CDR3nt: TGTGCCAGCAGACTAGCGGCCTACGAGCAGTACTTC

len: 13
d_gene: .
v_gene: TRBV6-6
abundance: .
j_gene: TRBJ2-1
CDR3aa: CASSSQGGNEQFF
CDR3nt: TGTGCCAGCAGTTCCCAGGGGGGCAATGAGCAGTTCTTC

len: 15
d_gene: .
v_gene: TRBV7-2
abundance: once
j_gene: TRBJ1-6
CDR3aa: CASSLKAGGNSPLHF
CDR3nt: TGTGCCAGCAGCTTGAAGGCAGGAGGTAATTCACCCCTCCACTTT

len: 14
d_gene: .
v_gene: TRBV7-9
abundance: .
j_gene: TRBJ2-5
CDR3aa: CASSPRELKETQYF
CDR3nt: TGTGCCAGCTCTCCCCGAGAGCTTAAAGAGACCCAGTACTTC

len: 13
d_gene: .
v_gene: TRBV5-6
abundance: .
j_gene: TRBJ1-2
CDR3aa: CASSGVGNYGYTF
CDR3nt: TGTGCCAGCAGCGGGGTGGGAAACTATGGCTACACCTTC

len: 14
d_gene: TRBD1
v_gene: TRBV2
abundance: .
j_gene: TRBJ1-4
CDR3aa: CASNTQGGIEKLFF
CDR3nt: TGTGCCAGCAACACCCAGGGGGGGATTGAAAAACTGTTTTTT

len: 13
d_gene: .
v_gene: TRBV5-5
abundance: .
j_gene: TRBJ2-1
CDR3aa: CASSRPGSGFQFF
CDR3nt: TGTGCCAGCAGCCGACCCGGGTCCGGTTTTCAGTTCTTC

len: 13
d_gene: .
v_gene: TRBV5-4
abundance: .
j_gene: TRBJ2-4
CDR3aa: CASSLGEENIQYF
CDR3nt: TGTGCCAGCAGCTTGGGGGAGGAAAACATTCAGTACTTC

len: 15
d_gene: .
v_gene: TRBV14
abundance: .
j_gene: TRBJ2-2
CDR3aa: CASSQDRVGLGELFF
CDR3nt: TGTGCCAGCAGCCAAGATCGTGTCGGGCTAGGGGAGCTGTTTTTT

len: 15
d_gene: TRBD1
v_gene: TRBV5-1
abundance: .
j_gene: TRBJ2-7
CDR3aa: CASSHQGTGNYEQYF
CDR3nt: TGCGCCAGCAGCCACCAAGGGACAGGGAATTACGAGCAGTACTTC

len: 13
d_gene: .
v_gene: TRBV30
abundance: .
j_gene: TRBJ2-7
CDR3aa: CAWSAGLPYEQYF
CDR3nt: TGTGCCTGGAGCGCCGGGCTTCCCTACGAGCAGTACTTC

len: 15
d_gene: .
v_gene: TRBV7-9
abundance: .
j_gene: TRBJ1-3
CDR3aa: CASSYTRGSGNTIYF
CDR3nt: TGTGCCAGCAGCTACACCAGGGGATCTGGAAACACCATATATTTT

len: 15
d_gene: .
v_gene: TRBV4-3
abundance: .
j_gene: TRBJ2-7
CDR3aa: CASSQERGESYEQYF
CDR3nt: TGCGCCAGCAGCCAAGAAAGGGGGGAGTCCTACGAGCAGTACTTC